These 24 T cell receptor beta chains came from one sample sequenced in a study of T cells after yellow fever vaccination. TCRdb processed the 5' RACE reads anew with MiXCR; each CDR3 protein has one entry. The sample records 50,000 to 60,000 distinct CDR3 sequences, approximately 6% being singletons. The source material was PBMCs, either bulk or a sorted T-cell subset (CD4+, CD8+, memory, or dextramer-sorted; not recorded which), sampled on the day of the yellow fever booster vaccination. The receptors shown here come from a man younger than 30 who received the YFV17D yellow fever vaccine.

This clonotype has a handful of counts. The chain is built from TRBV10-3 and TRBJ1-1; D remains unclear. The CDR3 is 15 residues long. Germline V gene data show CDR1 as ENHRY and CDR2 as SYGVKD. Between the trimmed V and J ends, which lost 6 bases and 0 bases, there was a span of 14 bases. CDR3 sequence: CAISPRPSMNTEAFF. In DNA, the CDR3 is TGTGCCATCAGCCCCAGACCGAGTATGAACACTGAAGCTTTCTTT.

This clonotype has at least ten counts. This chain joins TRBV7-9 and TRBJ2-1; tentatively, D is TRBD1 or TRBD2 (5 bases each). The CDR3 runs 16 residues. Per germline, CDR1 SEHNR and CDR2 FQNEAQ (reference sequence). The V end lost 6 bases, the J end lost 8 bases, and 23 bases lay between the germline ends. CDR3 bases: TGTGCCAGCAGTACCTCCCGGGGCGGGTTAGGACATGAGCAGTTCTTC. Its translation: CASSTSRGGLGHEQFF. The full variable domain, rest sourced from reference TRBV7-9 and TRBJ2-1, is DTGVSQNPRHKITKRGQNVTFRCDPISEHNRLYWYRQTLGQGPEFLTYFQNEAQLEKSRLLSDRFSAERPKGSFSTLEIQRTEQGDSAMYLCASSTSRGGLGHEQFFGPGTRLTVL.

This clonotype was seen ten or more times. V usage is TRBV7-9 and J usage is TRBJ1-2; D call uncertain. The CDR3 runs to 13 residues. Trimming left V 1 base short and J 4 bases short, with 7 bases between. CDR1 and CDR2 (germline): SEHNR, FQNEAQ (reference sequence). The DNA for the CDR3 is TGTGCCAGCAGCTTAGGGATAGTCTATGGCTACACCTTC. It codes for CASSLGIVYGYTF. Drawing the rest from reference TRBV7-9 and TRBJ1-2, the complete variable domain is DTGVSQNPRHKITKRGQNVTFRCDPISEHNRLYWYRQTLGQGPEFLTYFQNEAQLEKSRLLSDRFSAERPKGSFSTLEIQRTEQGDSAMYLCASSLGIVYGYTFGSGTRLTVV.

At least ten counts were recorded for this clonotype. This chain uses TRBV9 with TRBJ2-3; D gene ambiguous. The CDR3 length is 14 residues. Per germline, CDR1 SGDLS and CDR2 YYNGEE. V was shortened by 0 bases and J by 1 base, with 6 bases between the two germline ends. CDR3 sequence (DNA): TGTGCCAGCAGCGTAGGAGATGGCACAGATACGCAGTATTTT. Protein: CASSVGDGTDTQYF. The complete variable domain, with remaining parts taken from reference TRBV9 and TRBJ2-3, reads DSGVTQTPKHLITATGQRVTLRCSPRSGDLSVYWYQQSLDQGLQFLIQYYNGEERAKGNILERFSAQQFPDLHSELNLSSLELGDSALYFCASSVGDGTDTQYFGPGTRLTVL.

Ten or more counts support this clonotype. The chain recombines TRBV4-3 with TRBJ1-1, with D maybe TRBD1 (5 bases). Looked up from germline, CDR1 is LGHNA and CDR2 is YSLEER. Trimming pared 0 bases from V and 0 bases from J, leaving 14 bases between. The CDR3 covers 17 residues. The CDR3 here is CASSQETGEGLNTEAFF. The CDR3 nucleotides are TGCGCCAGCAGCCAAGAAACAGGAGAGGGATTGAACACTGAAGCTTTCTTT.

This clonotype was found a few times. CDR3 loop: CASSPPTGAQRDTQYF. The CDR3 DNA sequence: TGTGCCAGCTCACCACCGACAGGGGCGCAGAGAGATACGCAGTATTTT. The rearrangement joins TRBV18 to TRBJ2-3; 8 nucleotides agree with TRBD1. The CDR3 is 16 residues long. V was clipped by 0 bases and J by 5 bases; unmatched bases: 7. From germline, CDR1 is KGHSH and CDR2 LQKENI.

This clonotype came up a few times. The J gene is TRBJ1-4, the V gene TRBV20-1; D is ambiguous. Trimming removed 4 bases from V and 2 bases from J, with 17 bases in between. Germline V gives CDR1 DFQATT, CDR2 SNEGSKA (reference sequence). This CDR3 comprises 16 residues. The CDR3 spells CSATTPRHPTNEKLFF. The CDR3, as DNA: TGCAGTGCTACCACCCCTCGACACCCGACTAATGAAAAACTGTTTTTT.

In its sample, this clonotype was seen a few times. The rearrangement joins TRBV6-6 to TRBJ1-6, with unresolved D. With 7 bases removed from V and 5 bases from J, the gap between germline ends came to 18 bases. CDR1 is MNHNY and CDR2 is SVGAGI in the germline V gene (reference sequence). The CDR3 is made up of 16 amino acids. The CDR3 reads CASMSRGGPNNSPLHF. The DNA for the CDR3 is TGTGCCAGCATGAGCCGAGGTGGACCGAATAATTCACCCCTCCACTTT.

The chain joins TRBV4-1 to TRBJ1-6; TRBD1 aligns across 10 bases. Germline CDR1 reads MGHRA; CDR2 reads YSYEKL. After removal of 2 bases from V and 6 bases from J, the junction contained 4 bases not matched to a gene. The CDR3 contains 16 residues. The CDR3 sequence: CASSQRQGAFNSPLHF. The CDR3 DNA is TGCGCCAGCAGCCAACGACAGGGGGCATTTAATTCACCCCTCCACTTT.

This clonotype has a handful of counts. For the CDR3, the DNA is TGTGCCAGCAGTTTACACCGGGGCAGCACTGCAACTAATGAAAAACTGTTTTTT. Its protein is CASSLHRGSTATNEKLFF. This rearrangement joins TRBV12-3 or TRBV12-4 to TRBJ1-4; D possibly corresponds to TRBD1 (5 bases). There are 18 residues in the CDR3. V was shortened by 2 bases and J by 0 bases, with 16 bases between the two germline ends.

At least ten counts were recorded for this clonotype. This chain uses TRBV9 with TRBJ2-3; D may correspond to TRBD1 or TRBD2 (6 bases each). There are 15 residues in the CDR3. Trimming removed 0 bases at V and 1 base at J, with 9 bases between. Germline CDR1 SGDLS, CDR2 YYNGEE. The CDR3 DNA follows: TGTGCCAGCAGCGTAGAGGGGGGTGGCACAGATACGCAGTATTTT. This sequence encodes CASSVEGGGTDTQYF.

This clonotype is a singleton in its sample. This sequence may be a read error, since a much larger clone differs from it by one base. The J gene is TRBJ1-5, the V gene TRBV7-9; D ambiguous. Germline V gives CDR1 SEHNR, CDR2 FQNEAQ (reference sequence). CDR3 size: 12 residues. The CDR3 DNA reads TGTGCCAGCAGCTCGCGGACTCAGCCCCACCATTTT. Translating gives CASSSRTQPHHF. The full variable domain, with the rest looked up from reference TRBV7-9 and TRBJ1-5, is DTGVSQNPRHKITKRGQNVTFRCDPISEHNRLYWYRQTLGQGPEFLTYFQNEAQLEKSRLLSDRFSAERPKGSFSTLEIQRTEQGDSAMYLCASSSRTQPHHFGDGTRLSIL.

This clonotype was picked up many times. The rearrangement links TRBV5-5 to TRBJ1-4; maybe TRBD1 (5 bases). The CDR3 contains 11 residues. The V gene lost 7 bases and the J gene lost 10 bases, with 11 bases spanning the gap. Looked up from germline, CDR1 is SGHKS and CDR2 is YYEKEE (reference sequence). CDR3 protein: CASEQGRKLFF. CDR3 in DNA: TGTGCCAGCGAGCAGGGCCGAAAACTGTTTTTT.

This sequence joins TRBV11-1 and TRBJ1-1; D is perhaps TRBD1 (5 bases). The CDR3 length is 13 residues. V was clipped by 1 base and J by 7 bases, with 10 bases between them. Germline V gene lookup returns CDR1 SGHAT and CDR2 FQDESV (reference sequence). The CDR3 region has the DNA TGTGCCAGCAGCTTAGAGGGCGACAGTGAAGCTTTCTTT. It codes for CASSLEGDSEAFF.

This rearrangement joins TRBV20-1 to TRBJ2-3; D possibly corresponds to TRBD1 (6 bases). V was shortened by 8 bases and J by 7 bases, with 19 bases between the two germline ends. In germline, CDR1 is DFQATT, CDR2 SNEGSKA (reference sequence). The CDR3 consists of 13 residues. This CDR3 reads CSPRDKTDYTQYF. CDR3 sequence (DNA): TGCAGTCCCCGGGACAAAACTGACTATACGCAGTATTTT.

The table lists this clonotype with many counts. The chain couples TRBV6-6 to TRBJ1-4; D unclear. V lost 2 bases and J 1 base, leaving 17 bases between the germline ends. The CDR3 contains 18 residues. The germline V gene has CDR1 MNHNY and CDR2 SVGAGI (reference sequence). The CDR3, as DNA: TGTGCCAGCAGTTACCGAGACCGAGCTGTCATAACTAATGAAAAACTGTTTTTT. It encodes CASSYRDRAVITNEKLFF.

The table lists this clonotype with a few counts. V and J are TRBV25-1 and TRBJ2-1; 7 bases align to TRBD1. The CDR3 sequence is 13 residues long. V lost 4 bases and J lost 5; bases outside the gene matches: 2. The germline gives CDR1 MGHDK, CDR2 SYGVNS. The CDR3 sequence is CASSGTGDNEQFF. CDR3 in DNA: TGTGCCAGCAGTGGGACAGGTGACAATGAGCAGTTCTTC.

This clonotype was detected a few times. The chain couples TRBV20-1 to TRBJ2-3, with D perhaps matching TRBD1 or TRBD2 (5 bases each). Trimming pared 8 bases from V and 4 bases from J, leaving 16 bases between. Per germline, CDR1 DFQATT and CDR2 SNEGSKA (reference sequence). The CDR3 runs 13 residues. The CDR3 DNA follows: TGCAGTTGTCGGGGCCGCCTCCCAGATACGCAGTATTTT. Its protein is CSCRGRLPDTQYF.

This clonotype was observed a handful of times. CDR3 amino acids: CASSEYGGGSGELFF. The CDR3 DNA reads TGCGCCAGCAGCGAGTATGGAGGGGGGTCGGGGGAGCTGTTTTTT. This rearrangement joins TRBV4-1 to TRBJ2-2; either TRBD1 or TRBD2 may supply D (6 bases each). This CDR3 is built from 15 residues. Germline CDR1 and CDR2: MGHRA and YSYEKL. The V gene lost 5 bases and the J gene lost 8 bases, with 18 bases spanning the gap.

This clonotype was recorded at least ten times. The rearrangement joins TRBV15 to TRBJ2-7; D is undetermined. In germline, CDR1 is LNHNV, CDR2 YYDKDF (reference sequence). Deletions cut 0 bases from V and 3 bases from J, with 12 bases between. The CDR3 runs 15 residues. This CDR3 reads CATSRDPKGGYEQYV. CDR3 nucleotide sequence: TGTGCCACCAGCAGAGATCCCAAGGGCGGCTACGAGCAGTACGTC.

This clonotype was picked up many times. The rearrangement uses TRBV4-3 and TRBJ1-2; tentatively, D is TRBD1 (5 bases). The CDR3 runs 18 residues. V lost 3 bases and J lost 0, with 20 bases in between. Germline assignment: CDR1 LGHNA and CDR2 YSLEER. In nucleotides, the CDR3 is TGCGCCAGCAGCCACGAGCCACGGGGCGCAGTGTCTAACTATGGCTACACCTTC. Translating gives CASSHEPRGAVSNYGYTF.

V gene TRBV29-1 combines with J gene TRBJ2-7; TRBD1 aligns across 7 bases. The trim removed 6 bases at V and 6 bases at J, leaving 17 bases unmatched. Germline V gene sequence: CDR1 SQVTM, CDR2 ANQGSEA. The CDR3 loop spans 15 amino acids. The CDR3 DNA sequence: TGCAGCGTGAGCCCCCTAGGACAGGAGTACGGCGAGCAGTACTTC. It encodes CSVSPLGQEYGEQYF.

The chain is built from TRBV14 and TRBJ1-2; 8 nucleotides agree with TRBD1. The CDR3 has 13 amino acids. Germline CDR1 and CDR2: SGHDN and FVKESK. With 6 bases clipped from V and 8 bases from J, the junction kept 8 bases outside the gene matches. CDR3 DNA: TGTGCCAGCAGTACCACAGGGGGAAACGGCTACACCTTC. As protein: CASSTTGGNGYTF.

Details on this clonotype: A much larger clone differs from this one at a single base, so this may be a read error. This chain links TRBV4-1 with TRBJ2-1; 10 bases fit TRBD2. The CDR3 contains 15 residues. Germline V gene data show CDR1 as MGHRA and CDR2 as YSYEKL. This chain's CDR3 is CACSRALGTSVEQFF. The DNA of the CDR3 is TGCGCCTGCAGCCGAGCCCTCGGGACTAGCGTTGAGCAGTTCTTC.